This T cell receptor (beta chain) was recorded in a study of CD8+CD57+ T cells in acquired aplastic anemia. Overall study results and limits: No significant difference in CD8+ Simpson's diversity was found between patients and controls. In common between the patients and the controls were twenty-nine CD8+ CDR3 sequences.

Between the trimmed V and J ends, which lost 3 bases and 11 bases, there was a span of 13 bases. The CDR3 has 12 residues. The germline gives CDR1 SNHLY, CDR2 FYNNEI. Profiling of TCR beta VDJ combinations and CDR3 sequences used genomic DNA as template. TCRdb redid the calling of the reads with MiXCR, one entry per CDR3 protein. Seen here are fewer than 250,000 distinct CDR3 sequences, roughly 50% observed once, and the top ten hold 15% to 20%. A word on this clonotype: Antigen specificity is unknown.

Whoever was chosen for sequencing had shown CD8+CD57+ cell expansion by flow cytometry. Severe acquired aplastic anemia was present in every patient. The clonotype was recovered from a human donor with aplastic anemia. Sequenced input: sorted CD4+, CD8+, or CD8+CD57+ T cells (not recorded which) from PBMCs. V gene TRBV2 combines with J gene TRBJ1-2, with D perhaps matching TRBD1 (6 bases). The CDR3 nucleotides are TGTGCCAGCAGTGAGTGGACAGTTTGTTACACCTTC. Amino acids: CASSEWTVCYTF.